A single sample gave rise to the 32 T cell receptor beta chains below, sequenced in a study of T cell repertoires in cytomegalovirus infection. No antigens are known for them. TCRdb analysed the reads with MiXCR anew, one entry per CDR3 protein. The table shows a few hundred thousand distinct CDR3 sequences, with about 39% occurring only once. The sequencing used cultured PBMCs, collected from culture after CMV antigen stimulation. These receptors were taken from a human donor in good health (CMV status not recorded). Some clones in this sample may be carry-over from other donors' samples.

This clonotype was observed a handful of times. As DNA, the CDR3 is TGTGCCAGCAGTTACCCGCGGCTGGGCAGGGAAGCTTTCTTT. Translation gives CASSYPRLGREAFF. The chain combines TRBV6-2 or TRBV6-3 with TRBJ1-1; D remains ambiguous. The CDR3 covers 14 residues. Germline loops: CDR1 MNHEY, CDR2 SVGEGT. Trimming pared 2 bases from V and 8 bases from J, leaving 15 bases between.

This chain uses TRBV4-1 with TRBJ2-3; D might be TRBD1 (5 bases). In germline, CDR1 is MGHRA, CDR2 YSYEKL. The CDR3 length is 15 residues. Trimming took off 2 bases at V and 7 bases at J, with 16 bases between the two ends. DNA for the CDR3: TGCGCCAGCAGCCAACTAGGACACCTTAAAAATACGCAGTATTTT. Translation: CASSQLGHLKNTQYF.

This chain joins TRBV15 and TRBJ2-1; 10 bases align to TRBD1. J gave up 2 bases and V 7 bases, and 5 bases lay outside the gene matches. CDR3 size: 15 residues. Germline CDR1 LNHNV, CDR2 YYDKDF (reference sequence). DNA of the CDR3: TGTGCCACCAACGCCGGGACAGGGGCCTACAATGAGCAGTTCTTC. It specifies CATNAGTGAYNEQFF.

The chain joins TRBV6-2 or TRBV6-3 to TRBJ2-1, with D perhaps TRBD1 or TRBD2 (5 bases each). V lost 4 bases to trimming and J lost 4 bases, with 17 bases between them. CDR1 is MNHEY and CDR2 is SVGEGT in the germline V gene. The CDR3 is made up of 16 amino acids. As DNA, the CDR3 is TGTGCCAGCAGTTCCTATGAACCATGGGGGTACAATGAGCAGTTCTTC. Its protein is CASSSYEPWGYNEQFF.

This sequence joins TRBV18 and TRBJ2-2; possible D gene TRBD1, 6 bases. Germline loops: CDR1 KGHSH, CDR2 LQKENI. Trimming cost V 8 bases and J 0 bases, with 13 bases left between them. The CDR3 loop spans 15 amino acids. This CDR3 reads CASATQGPNTGELFF. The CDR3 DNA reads TGTGCCAGCGCGACCCAGGGGCCGAACACCGGGGAGCTGTTTTTT.

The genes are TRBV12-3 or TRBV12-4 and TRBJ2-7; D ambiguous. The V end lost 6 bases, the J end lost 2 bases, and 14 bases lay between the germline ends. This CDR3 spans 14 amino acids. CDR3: CASSLNGYTYEQYF. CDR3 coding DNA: TGTGCCAGCAGCCTTAACGGCTATACCTACGAGCAGTACTTC.

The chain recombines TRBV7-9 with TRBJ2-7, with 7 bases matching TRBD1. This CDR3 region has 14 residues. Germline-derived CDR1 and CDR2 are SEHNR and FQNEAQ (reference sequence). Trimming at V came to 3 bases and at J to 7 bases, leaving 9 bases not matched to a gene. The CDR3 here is CASSFQTGSVEQYF. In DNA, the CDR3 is TGTGCCAGCAGCTTCCAGACAGGGTCGGTAGAGCAGTACTTC.

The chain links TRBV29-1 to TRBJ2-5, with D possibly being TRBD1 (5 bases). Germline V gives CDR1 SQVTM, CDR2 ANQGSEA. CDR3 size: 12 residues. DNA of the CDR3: TGCAGTGCACGACAGATACAAGAGACCCAGTACTTC. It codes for CSARQIQETQYF.

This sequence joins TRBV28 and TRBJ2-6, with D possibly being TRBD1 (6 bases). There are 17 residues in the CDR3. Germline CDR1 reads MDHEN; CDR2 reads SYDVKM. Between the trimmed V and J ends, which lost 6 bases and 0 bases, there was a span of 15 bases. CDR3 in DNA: TGTGCCAGCAGCTCACCCCCAGGGGCCTCTGGGGCCAACGTCCTGACTTTC. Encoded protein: CASSSPPGASGANVLTF.

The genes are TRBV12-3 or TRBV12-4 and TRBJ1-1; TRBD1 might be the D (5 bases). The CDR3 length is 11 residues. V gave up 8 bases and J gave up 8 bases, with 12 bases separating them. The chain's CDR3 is CASGSGTEAFF. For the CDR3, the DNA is TGTGCCAGCGGGTCCGGGACCGAAGCTTTCTTT.

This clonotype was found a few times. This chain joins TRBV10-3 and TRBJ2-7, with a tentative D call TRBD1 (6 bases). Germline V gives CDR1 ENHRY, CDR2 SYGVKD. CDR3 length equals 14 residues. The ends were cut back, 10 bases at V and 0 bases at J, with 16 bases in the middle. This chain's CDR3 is CATGERDTSYEQYF. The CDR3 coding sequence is TGTGCCACCGGGGAAAGGGACACCTCCTACGAGCAGTACTTC.

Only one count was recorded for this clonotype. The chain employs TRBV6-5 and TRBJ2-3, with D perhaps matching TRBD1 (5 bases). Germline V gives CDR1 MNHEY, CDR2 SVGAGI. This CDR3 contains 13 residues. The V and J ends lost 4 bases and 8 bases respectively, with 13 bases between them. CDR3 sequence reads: CASSFAGWGTQYF. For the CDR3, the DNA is TGTGCCAGCAGTTTCGCAGGGTGGGGTACGCAGTATTTT.

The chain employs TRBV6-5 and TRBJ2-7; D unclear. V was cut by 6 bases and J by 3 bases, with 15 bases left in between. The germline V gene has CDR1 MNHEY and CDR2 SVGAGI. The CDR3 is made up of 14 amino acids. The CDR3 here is CASSSEWGSYEQYF. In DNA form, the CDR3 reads TGTGCCAGCAGCTCGGAGTGGGGTAGCTACGAGCAGTACTTC.

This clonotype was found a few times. CDR3 DNA: TGTGCCAGCAGCTCCGTATACTCCTACGAGCAGTACTTC. Its translation is CASSSVYSYEQYF. The chain employs TRBV7-8 and TRBJ2-7; D not resolved. The length of the CDR3 is 13 residues. Germline V gene lookup returns CDR1 SGHVS and CDR2 FQNEAQ. V was clipped by 4 bases and J by 0 bases, with 7 bases between them.

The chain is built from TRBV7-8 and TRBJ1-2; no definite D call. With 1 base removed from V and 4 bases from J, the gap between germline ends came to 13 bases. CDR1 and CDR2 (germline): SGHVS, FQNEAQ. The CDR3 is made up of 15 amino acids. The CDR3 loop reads CASSLVGVSGYGYTF. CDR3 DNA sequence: TGTGCCAGCAGCTTAGTTGGGGTTTCGGGCTATGGCTACACCTTC.

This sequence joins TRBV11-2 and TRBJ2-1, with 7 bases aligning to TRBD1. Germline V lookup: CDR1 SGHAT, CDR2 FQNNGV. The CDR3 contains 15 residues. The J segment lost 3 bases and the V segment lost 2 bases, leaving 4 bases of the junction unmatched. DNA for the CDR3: TGTGCCAGCAGCTTATTAGGACAGGACTACAATGAGCAGTTCTTC. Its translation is CASSLLGQDYNEQFF.

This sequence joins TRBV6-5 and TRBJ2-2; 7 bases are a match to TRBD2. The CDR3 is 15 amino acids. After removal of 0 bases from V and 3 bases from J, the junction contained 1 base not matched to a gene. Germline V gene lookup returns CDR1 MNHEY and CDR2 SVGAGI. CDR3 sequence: CASSYSSGDTGELFF. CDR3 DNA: TGTGCCAGCAGTTACTCGAGCGGGGACACCGGGGAGCTGTTTTTT.

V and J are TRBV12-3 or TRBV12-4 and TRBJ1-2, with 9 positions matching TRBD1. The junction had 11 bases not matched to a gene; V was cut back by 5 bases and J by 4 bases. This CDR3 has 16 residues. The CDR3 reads CASSQKGTGTIYGYTF. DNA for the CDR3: TGTGCCAGCAGTCAAAAGGGGACAGGGACCATCTATGGCTACACCTTC.

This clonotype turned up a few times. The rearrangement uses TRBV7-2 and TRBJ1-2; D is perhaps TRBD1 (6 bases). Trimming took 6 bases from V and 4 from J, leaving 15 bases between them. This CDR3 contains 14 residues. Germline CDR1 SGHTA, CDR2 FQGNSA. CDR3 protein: CASSSQTGPYGYTF. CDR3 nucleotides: TGTGCCAGCAGTTCTCAGACAGGTCCCTATGGCTACACCTTC. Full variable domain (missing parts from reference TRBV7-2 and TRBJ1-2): GAGVSQSPSNKVTEKGKDVELRCDPISGHTALYWYRQSLGQGLEFLIYFQGNSAPDKSGLPSDRFSAERTGGSVSTLTIQRTQQEDSAVYLCASSSQTGPYGYTFGSGTRLTVV.

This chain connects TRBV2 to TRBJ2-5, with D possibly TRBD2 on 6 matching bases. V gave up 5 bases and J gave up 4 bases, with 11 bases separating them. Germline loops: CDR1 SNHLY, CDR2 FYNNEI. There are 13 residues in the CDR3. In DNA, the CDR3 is TGTGCCAGCAGTAGGACTACGAGAGAGACCCAGTACTTC. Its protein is CASSRTTRETQYF.

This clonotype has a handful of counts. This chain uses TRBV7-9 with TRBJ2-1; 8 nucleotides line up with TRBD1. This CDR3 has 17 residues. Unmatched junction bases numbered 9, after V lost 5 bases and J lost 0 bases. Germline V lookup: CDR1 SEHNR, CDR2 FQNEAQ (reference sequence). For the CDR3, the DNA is TGTGCCAGCAGCCCCCGCACCGGGACAGGCTCCTACAATGAGCAGTTCTTC. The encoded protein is CASSPRTGTGSYNEQFF.

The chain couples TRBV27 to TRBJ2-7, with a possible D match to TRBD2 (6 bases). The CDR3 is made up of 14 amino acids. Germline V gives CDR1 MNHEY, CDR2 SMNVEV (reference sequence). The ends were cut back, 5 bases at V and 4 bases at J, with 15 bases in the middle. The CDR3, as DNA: TGTGCCAGCAGTCGACACGGGAGTCGTTACGAGCAGTACTTC. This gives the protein CASSRHGSRYEQYF.

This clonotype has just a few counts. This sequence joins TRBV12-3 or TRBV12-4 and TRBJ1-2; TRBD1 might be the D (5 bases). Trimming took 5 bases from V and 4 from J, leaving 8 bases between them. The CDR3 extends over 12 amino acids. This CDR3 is CASSNTGYGYTF. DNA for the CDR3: TGTGCCAGCAGTAATACAGGCTATGGCTACACCTTC.

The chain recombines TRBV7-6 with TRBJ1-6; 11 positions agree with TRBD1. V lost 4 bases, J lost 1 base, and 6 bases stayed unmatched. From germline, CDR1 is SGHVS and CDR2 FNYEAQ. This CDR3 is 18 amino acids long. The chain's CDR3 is CASSSGQGARSYNSPLHF. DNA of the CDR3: TGTGCCAGCAGCTCTGGACAGGGGGCGCGATCCTATAATTCACCCCTCCACTTT.

The CDR3: CASSLARGPQYNEQFF. The CDR3 coding sequence is TGTGCCAGCAGCTTAGCCCGGGGGCCACAATACAATGAGCAGTTCTTC. The chain links TRBV11-2 to TRBJ2-1, with D possibly called TRBD1 or TRBD2 (6 bases each). Germline V CDR1 and CDR2: SGHAT, FQNNGV. V shed 1 base and J shed 4 bases, with 14 bases lying between them. There are 16 residues in the CDR3.

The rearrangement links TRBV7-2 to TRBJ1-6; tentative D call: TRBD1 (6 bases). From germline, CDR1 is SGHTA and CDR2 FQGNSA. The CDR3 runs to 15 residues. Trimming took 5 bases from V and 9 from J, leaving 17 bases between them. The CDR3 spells CASSPNGGPFSPLHF. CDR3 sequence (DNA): TGTGCCAGCAGCCCAAACGGGGGGCCTTTTTCACCCCTCCACTTT.

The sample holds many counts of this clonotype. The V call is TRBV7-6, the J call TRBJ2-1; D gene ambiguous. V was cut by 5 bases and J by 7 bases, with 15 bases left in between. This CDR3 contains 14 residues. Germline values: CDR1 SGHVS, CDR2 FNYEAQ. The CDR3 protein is CASSASPVGNEQFF. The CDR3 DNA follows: TGTGCCAGCAGCGCCAGCCCAGTGGGGAATGAGCAGTTCTTC.

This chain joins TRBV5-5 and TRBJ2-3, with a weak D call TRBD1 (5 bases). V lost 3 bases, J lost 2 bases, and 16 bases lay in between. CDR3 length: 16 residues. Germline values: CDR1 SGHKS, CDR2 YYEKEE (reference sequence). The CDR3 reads CASSSPQGVSTDTQYF. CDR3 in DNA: TGTGCCAGCAGCTCCCCTCAAGGGGTTTCCACAGATACGCAGTATTTT.

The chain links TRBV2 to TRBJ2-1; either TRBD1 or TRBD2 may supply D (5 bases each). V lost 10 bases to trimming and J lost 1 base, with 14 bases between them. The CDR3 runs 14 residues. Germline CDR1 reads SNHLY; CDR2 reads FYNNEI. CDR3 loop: CATTRGYSYNEQFF. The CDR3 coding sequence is TGTGCCACTACCCGGGGCTATTCCTACAATGAGCAGTTCTTC.

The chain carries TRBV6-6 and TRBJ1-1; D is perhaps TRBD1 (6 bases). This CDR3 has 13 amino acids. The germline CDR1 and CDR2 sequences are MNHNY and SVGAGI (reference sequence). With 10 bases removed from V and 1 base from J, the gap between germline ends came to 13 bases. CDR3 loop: CANKQGGNTEAFF. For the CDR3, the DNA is TGTGCCAACAAGCAAGGGGGGAACACTGAAGCTTTCTTT.

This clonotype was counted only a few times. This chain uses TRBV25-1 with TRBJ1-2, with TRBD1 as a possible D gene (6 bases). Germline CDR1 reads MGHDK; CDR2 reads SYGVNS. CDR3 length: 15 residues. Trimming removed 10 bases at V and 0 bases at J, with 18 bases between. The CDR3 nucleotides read TGTGCCACCCGTTCCGTCGGGGACACTAACTATGGCTACACCTTC. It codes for CATRSVGDTNYGYTF.

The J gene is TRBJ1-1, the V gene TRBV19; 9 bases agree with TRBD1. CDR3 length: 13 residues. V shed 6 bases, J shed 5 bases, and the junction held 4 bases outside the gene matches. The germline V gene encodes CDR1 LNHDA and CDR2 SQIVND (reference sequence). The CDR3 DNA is TGTGCCAGTAGACAGGGGGCTTGGACTGAAGCTTTCTTT. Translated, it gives CASRQGAWTEAFF.